The next 16 T cell receptor beta chains were all read from a single sample in a study of Graves' ophthalmopathy and Graves' hyperthyroidism. Amplified material comprised TCR beta CDR3 regions derived from RNA transcripts. The library came from an HTBI-primed first-round RT-PCR and a second-round multiplex PCR. Via MiXCR, TCRdb re-called the multiplex PCR reads, giving one row per CDR3 protein. The table records 200,000 to 250,000 distinct CDR3 sequences, roughly a fifth of them present only once. Material: peripheral blood. Every receptor here comes from a woman aged 45 to 65 with Graves' ophthalmopathy.

The table lists this clonotype with many counts. V is TRBV27 and J is TRBJ2-3; D ambiguous. CDR1 MNHEY and CDR2 SMNVEV come from the germline V gene (reference sequence). With 4 bases removed from V and 6 bases from J, the gap between germline ends came to 5 bases. CDR3 length: 11 residues. CDR3 sequence: CASSSYDTQYF. DNA for the CDR3: TGTGCCAGCAGTTCTTACGATACGCAGTATTTT.

The table lists this clonotype with many counts. This sequence joins TRBV12-3 or TRBV12-4 and TRBJ2-7; 8 bases match TRBD1. The CDR3 extends over 13 amino acids. After removal of 5 bases from V and 3 bases from J, the junction contained 3 bases not matched to a gene. DNA for the CDR3: TGTGCCAGCAGTACCGACAGGGGCTACGAGCAGTACTTC. Translated: CASSTDRGYEQYF.

About this clonotype itself: Mismatch with germline at one junction end may stem from a read error. The chain carries TRBV6-2 or TRBV6-3 and TRBJ1-5, with 7 positions matching TRBD1. Germline V gives CDR1 MNHEY, CDR2 SVGEGT. The CDR3 totals 18 residues. DNA for the CDR3: TGTGCCAGCAGCCCCGGGACAGACATTTGGAATAGCAGTCAGCCCCAGCATTTT. It specifies CASSPGTDIWNSSQPQHF.

This clonotype was detected many times. This may arise from a read error, as a much more abundant clone is one base away. This sequence joins TRBV28 and TRBJ1-2; weak D call: TRBD1 (5 bases). The CDR3 has 14 residues. The germline V gene encodes CDR1 MDHEN and CDR2 SYDVKM. The CDR3 region is CASRFDRANYGCTF. CDR3 nucleotide sequence: TGTGCCAGCAGGTTTGACAGAGCTAACTATGGCTGCACCTTC.

In its sample, this clonotype was seen many times. The chain uses TRBV19 and TRBJ2-7, with D possibly matching TRBD2 (6 bases). The V and J ends lost 5 bases and 2 bases respectively, with 13 bases between them. CDR1 is LNHDA and CDR2 is SQIVND in the germline V gene (reference sequence). CDR3 length equals 14 residues. CDR3 nucleotides: TGTGCCAGTAGTGCCGGGACTCCAGCCTACGAGCAGTACTTC. Translation: CASSAGTPAYEQYF. Using reference TRBV19 and TRBJ2-7 for the parts outside the CDR3, the full variable domain is DGGITQSPKYLFRKEGQNVTLSCEQNLNHDAMYWYRQDPGQGLRLIYYSQIVNDFQKGDIAEGYSVSREKKESFPLTVTSAQKNPTAFYLCASSAGTPAYEQYFGPGTRLTVT.

Ten or more counts support this clonotype. Here the CDR3 reads CSAPRLSTEAFF. CDR3 DNA sequence: TGCAGTGCTCCCCGGCTGAGCACTGAAGCTTTCTTT. J is TRBJ1-1 and V is TRBV20-1; D gene ambiguous. Between the trimmed V and J ends, which lost 5 bases and 4 bases, there was a span of 11 bases. CDR1 is DFQATT, CDR2 SNEGSKA, per germline (reference sequence). This CDR3 is built from 12 residues.

There are many counts of this clonotype. The chain combines TRBV20-1 with TRBJ1-5, with unresolved D. Trimming cost V 6 bases and J 4 bases, with 16 bases left between them. The CDR3 loop spans 14 amino acids. CDR1 is DFQATT, CDR2 SNEGSKA, per germline (reference sequence). The CDR3 region has the DNA TGCAGTGCCAGTGACCCGGACGGGAATCAGCCCCAGCATTTT. Its translation: CSASDPDGNQPQHF.

This clonotype was seen a handful of times. Given a much more abundant clone one base away, this may be a read error. J is TRBJ2-5 and V is TRBV7-9, with D unclear. CDR3 length: 13 amino acids. Germline V gives CDR1 SEHNR, CDR2 FQNEAQ (reference sequence). Trimming pared 10 bases from V and 1 base from J, leaving 13 bases between. The CDR3 sequence is CATKWTVQETQYF. CDR3 DNA: TGTGCCACGAAATGGACGGTCCAAGAGACCCAGTACTTC.

As to this clonotype: A much larger clone is a single base away; this may be a read error. The chain joins TRBV11-3 to TRBJ1-2; D not resolved. Germline lookup yields CDR1 SGHNT and CDR2 YENEEA. V lost 5 bases, J lost 4 bases, and 8 bases lay in between. This CDR3 contains 12 residues. The CDR3 coding sequence is TGTGCCAGCAGCGAGGAGGGCTATGGCTACACCTTC. Its protein is CASSEEGYGYTF.

V gene TRBV7-2 combines with J gene TRBJ2-2, with 8 positions matching TRBD2. The CDR3 consists of 15 residues. The ends lost 5 bases at V and 7 bases at J; junction bases unmatched: 9. The germline V gene encodes CDR1 SGHTA and CDR2 FQGNSA. CDR3 nucleotide sequence: TGTGCCAGCAGCCGGGAGGGCCTGGTCGGCGGGGAGCTGTTTTTT. Translated: CASSREGLVGGELFF.

In its sample, this clonotype was seen many times. This chain links TRBV12-3 or TRBV12-4 with TRBJ2-2; perhaps TRBD1 as D (5 bases). The CDR3 length is 14 residues. V was clipped by 3 bases and J by 4 bases, with 9 bases between them. CDR3 sequence reads: CASSFRQGTGELFF. The CDR3 DNA reads as TGTGCCAGCAGTTTCAGGCAGGGCACCGGGGAGCTGTTTTTT.

The chain is built from TRBV9 and TRBJ2-7, with 16 positions matching TRBD2. The CDR3 covers 16 residues. With V trimmed by 4 bases and J by 6 bases, 7 bases remained unmatched. Germline V gene sequence: CDR1 SGDLS, CDR2 YYNGEE. This CDR3 reads CASSPGLAGGAREQYF. Written as DNA, the CDR3 is TGTGCCAGCAGCCCGGGACTAGCGGGAGGGGCCCGCGAGCAGTACTTC.

This clonotype was detected many times. V usage is TRBV6-5 and J usage is TRBJ1-5; D is possibly TRBD1 (5 bases). Germline lookup yields CDR1 MNHEY and CDR2 SVGAGI. The V end was cut by 6 bases, the J end by 2 bases, with 14 bases between. The CDR3 has 15 amino acids. Here the CDR3 reads CASSPPGPRNQPQHF. CDR3 in DNA: TGTGCCAGCAGCCCGCCAGGGCCCCGCAATCAGCCCCAGCATTTT.

The chain carries TRBV20-1 and TRBJ2-7; no clear D gene. Germline V lookup: CDR1 DFQATT, CDR2 SNEGSKA (reference sequence). Deletions cut 0 bases from V and 6 bases from J, with 15 bases between. This CDR3 is built from 14 residues. The CDR3 spells CSAREPGRRIEQYF. CDR3 DNA sequence: TGCAGTGCTAGAGAACCTGGGCGCCGGATCGAGCAGTACTTC.

This clonotype was found a few times. The chain is built from TRBV5-1 and TRBJ2-2; 9 positions agree with TRBD1. Germline V gene data show CDR1 as SGHRS and CDR2 as YFSETQ. CDR3 size: 15 residues. V shed 7 bases and J 6 bases; nucleotides not matched to a gene: 10. The DNA of the CDR3 is TGCGCCAGCCGGCCGGGACAGGGAAATGCCGGGGAGCTGTTTTTT. Translating gives CASRPGQGNAGELFF.

This clonotype was picked up many times. This rearrangement joins TRBV5-1 to TRBJ1-1; TRBD1 is a possible D gene (6 bases). Trimming took off 3 bases at V and 7 bases at J, with 7 bases between the two ends. This CDR3 has 11 amino acids. The germline V gene has CDR1 SGHRS and CDR2 YFSETQ. CDR3 nucleotide sequence: TGCGCCAGCAGCTCGGACAGTGAAGCTTTCTTT. Its protein is CASSSDSEAFF.